These 19 T cell receptor beta chains came from one sample sequenced in a study of cytomegalovirus exposure and HLA in healthy donors. Here immunoSEQ multiplex PCR was the method, and the copy in TCRdb shows in-frame clones only, minus some. The sample contains 66,000 or so clones, 95% to 97% of which appear only once. The sequencing input was PBMCs. Receptor source: a young woman in good health and CMV-seropositive.

V gene TRBV2 combines with J gene TRBJ1-1, with TRBD1 matching 9 bases. The CDR3 consists of 15 residues. After removal of 3 bases from V and 6 bases from J, the junction contained 8 bases not matched to a gene. The germline V gene encodes CDR1 SNHLY and CDR2 FYNNEI. Here the CDR3 reads CASSDSGTGRSEAFF. For the CDR3, the DNA is TGTGCCAGCAGTGATTCGGGGACAGGGAGATCTGAAGCTTTCTTT.

J is TRBJ2-7 and V is TRBV10-1; 8 positions match TRBD1. J gave up 5 bases and V 3 bases, and 6 bases lay outside the gene matches. This CDR3 has 14 residues. From germline, CDR1 is WNHNN and CDR2 SYGVQD (reference sequence). CDR3 DNA sequence: TGCGCCAGCAGTGATGGTCCAGGGGGCCACGAGCAGTACTTC. Residues: CASSDGPGGHEQYF.

This chain joins TRBV28 and TRBJ1-1; possibly TRBD1 for D (5 bases). Germline V CDR1 and CDR2: MDHEN, SYDVKM. Trimming cost V 3 bases and J 11 bases, with 13 bases left between them. The CDR3 runs to 12 residues. The CDR3: CASSFGGAGAFF. As DNA, the CDR3 is TGTGCCAGCAGTTTTGGTGGGGCGGGGGCTTTCTTT.

This clone was counted a single time. The J gene is TRBJ1-1, the V gene TRBV6-1, with D possibly matching TRBD1 (5 bases). With 7 bases removed from V and 2 bases from J, the gap between germline ends came to 17 bases. Germline V CDR1 and CDR2: MNHNS, SASEGT. The CDR3 covers 15 residues. This CDR3 reads CASIVSGRGNTEAFF. DNA of the CDR3: TGTGCCAGCATAGTGTCAGGGAGGGGAAACACTGAAGCTTTCTTT.

The chain employs TRBV7-8 and TRBJ2-3; 8 bases are a match to TRBD2. This CDR3 is built from 15 residues. In germline, CDR1 is SGHVS, CDR2 FQNEAQ. V lost 6 bases and J lost 3; bases outside the gene matches: 8. The DNA for the CDR3 is TGTGCCAGCAGTCTTCTAAGCGGGAGAACAGATACGCAGTATTTT. It translates to CASSLLSGRTDTQYF.

The chain carries TRBV13 and TRBJ1-4; 7 nucleotides align to TRBD1. V lost 6 bases, J lost 5 bases, and 15 bases stayed unmatched. The CDR3 contains 17 residues. CDR1 and CDR2 from the germline V gene are PRHDT and FYEKMQ (reference sequence). Here the CDR3 DNA reads TGTGCCAGCAGTCGAAGGACAGGTGGTGGTTCCAATGAAAAACTGTTTTTT. This codes for CASSRRTGGGSNEKLFF. Full variable domain (outside the CDR3, taken from reference TRBV13 and TRBJ1-4): AAGVIQSPRHLIKEKRETATLKCYPIPRHDTVYWYQQGPGQDPQFLISFYEKMQSDKGSIPDRFSAQQFSDYHSELNMSSLELGDSALYFCASSRRTGGGSNEKLFFGSGTQLSVL.

CDR3 sequence (DNA): TGTGCCAGCAGCTTGAGGCTGACAGGCAATCAGCCCCAGCATTTT. It specifies CASSLRLTGNQPQHF. The V call is TRBV5-5, the J call TRBJ1-5; D may be TRBD1 (5 bases). The CDR3 is made up of 15 amino acids. From germline, CDR1 is SGHKS and CDR2 YYEKEE (reference sequence). Trimming took off 1 base at V and 2 bases at J, with 10 bases between the two ends.

The CDR3 bases are TGTGCCAGCAGTGAAAGCGGGTTCTCCTACGAGCAGTACTTC. Its translation: CASSESGFSYEQYF. The chain recombines TRBV6-1 with TRBJ2-7, with D maybe TRBD2 (6 bases). The CDR3 extends over 14 amino acids. V lost 2 bases to trimming and J lost 0 bases, with 8 bases between them. Looked up from germline, CDR1 is MNHNS and CDR2 is SASEGT.

The chain is built from TRBV10-1 and TRBJ1-2; D might be TRBD1 (5 bases). The germline gives CDR1 WNHNN, CDR2 SYGVQD (reference sequence). The V and J ends lost 3 bases and 6 bases respectively, with 5 bases between them. CDR3 length equals 11 residues. Here the CDR3 reads CASSDRDGYTF. CDR3 in DNA: TGCGCCAGCAGTGACAGGGATGGCTACACCTTC.

This clone was seen just once. The J gene is TRBJ2-7, the V gene TRBV27; tentative D call: TRBD2 (5 bases). V was clipped by 5 bases and J by 4 bases, with 15 bases between them. The CDR3 loop spans 14 amino acids. CDR1 is MNHEY, CDR2 SMNVEV, per germline (reference sequence). CDR3 loop: CASSKDSPSYEQYF. CDR3 nucleotides: TGTGCCAGCAGTAAGGACTCTCCTTCGTACGAGCAGTACTTC.

This chain links TRBV7-6 with TRBJ1-4, with D possibly matching TRBD1 (5 bases). The ends were cut back, 5 bases at V and 0 bases at J, with 13 bases in the middle. Germline V gene lookup returns CDR1 SGHVS and CDR2 FNYEAQ. CDR3 size: 16 residues. The CDR3 sequence: CASSPQVLTTNEKLFF. The CDR3 DNA follows: TGTGCCAGCAGCCCACAGGTTCTAACAACTAATGAAAAACTGTTTTTT.

This rearrangement joins TRBV7-3 to TRBJ1-2; TRBD1 matches 9 bases. The trim removed 5 bases at V and 6 bases at J, leaving 13 bases unmatched. Germline V gene data show CDR1 as SGHTA and CDR2 as FQGTGA. There are 16 residues in the CDR3. CDR3 nucleotides: TGTGCCAGCAGCCCAATCCTTCGGGGACAGGGACATGGCTACACCTTC. Protein: CASSPILRGQGHGYTF.

Only one count was recorded for this clone. The chain recombines TRBV7-9 with TRBJ1-1; 9 bases are a match to TRBD1. V shed 3 bases, J shed 8 bases, and the junction held 1 base outside the gene matches. CDR3 length: 12 residues. The germline V gene has CDR1 SEHNR and CDR2 FQNEAQ (reference sequence). CDR3 sequence (DNA): TGTGCCAGCAGCTTTGGACAGGGGGAAGCTTTCTTT. As protein: CASSFGQGEAFF.

The CDR3, as DNA: TGTGCCAGCGGGACATCATCCTACGAGCAGTACTTC. Translation: CASGTSSYEQYF. The rearrangement joins TRBV9 to TRBJ2-7; tentatively, D is TRBD1 (6 bases). The germline V gene encodes CDR1 SGDLS and CDR2 YYNGEE. The CDR3 is 12 amino acids. The germline V and J ends were trimmed by 7 bases and 1 base, with 9 bases remaining between them.

This CDR3 is CAQFVVLGAGVDTQYF. CDR3 bases: TGTGCCCAGTTCGTCGTTCTCGGAGCGGGAGTGGATACGCAGTATTTT. V gene TRBV21-1 combines with J gene TRBJ2-3; TRBD2, the table's D call, was not compared with the DNA. TRBV21-1 is termed a pseudogene. This CDR3 contains 16 residues.

The V call is TRBV27, the J call TRBJ2-7; 16 bases line up with TRBD2. Losses at the gene ends were 4 bases for V and 1 base for J; bases not matched to a gene: 1. This CDR3 is 16 amino acids long. The germline V gene has CDR1 MNHEY and CDR2 SMNVEV (reference sequence). CDR3 nucleotides: TGTGCCAGCAGTTCGGGACTAGCGGGAGGGTCCTACGAGCAGTACTTC. Protein: CASSSGLAGGSYEQYF.

V usage is TRBV5-1 and J usage is TRBJ2-7; TRBD1 aligns across 10 bases. This CDR3 has 15 residues. After removal of 0 bases from V and 4 bases from J, the junction contained 4 bases not matched to a gene. Per germline, CDR1 SGHRS and CDR2 YFSETQ. This chain's CDR3 is CASSLGGTGVYEQYF. CDR3 sequence (DNA): TGCGCCAGCAGCTTGGGAGGGACAGGGGTGTACGAGCAGTACTTC.

V gene TRBV28 combines with J gene TRBJ2-7; tentative D call: TRBD2 (5 bases). This CDR3 has 14 amino acids. Germline loops: CDR1 MDHEN, CDR2 SYDVKM. Trimming removed 1 base at V and 0 bases at J, with 7 bases between. The CDR3 reads CASSLSGSSYEQYF. DNA of the CDR3: TGTGCCAGCAGTTTATCGGGGAGCTCCTACGAGCAGTACTTC.

This clone was recorded only once. V is TRBV21-1 and J is TRBJ2-3; the table assigns TRBD1, which was not confirmed against the DNA. TRBV21-1 is reported as a pseudogene. This CDR3 region has 12 residues. CDR3 residues: CASSVSRGTQYF. Written as DNA, the CDR3 is TGTGCCAGCAGCGTCTCCAGGGGCACGCAGTATTTT.